The entry below describes one TCR beta chain. This sample was taken from a study of blood T cell repertoires in COVID-19. Study background: COVID-19 samples collected from the United States, Italy and Spain covered acute and convalescent phases. From T cells, B-cell-depleted T cells, or PBMCs came the material, which was cDNA or gDNA.

Germline CDR1 and CDR2: SGHVS and FQNEAQ. V trimming: 5 bases; J trimming: 8 bases; junction bases outside the gene matches: 5. The CDR3 is 14 residues long. Researchers sorted participants into cohorts using their self-reported clinical history. Someone with COVID-19 had been met by exposed participants within 2 weeks before study entry. Produced via immunoSEQ multiplex PCR; TCRdb's table is partial and in-frame only. The sample carries around 170,000 clones, over 70% recorded once. The sample was PBMCs or T cells enriched from blood (not recorded which). The clonotype originates from a man in his sixties who had been exposed to COVID-19. This sequence joins TRBV7-8 and TRBJ1-4; 10 bases match TRBD1. The CDR3, as DNA: TGTGCCAGCAGCGGGGACAGGGGAGGAGAAAAACTGTTTTTT. This sequence encodes CASSGDRGGEKLFF.